This TCR beta chain was documented in a study of spatial heterogeneity in lung cancer. About the study: There were consistently more beta-chain sequences detected than alpha-chain sequences. More than 8.5 raw reads, on average, carried each unique TCR and UMI combination. Study-level results: Blood carried ubiquitous expanded tumor TCRs more at resection than follow-up.

Time point here: sample taken at primary tumor resection. Tumor, nontumor lung or frozen PBMC supplied whole RNA that was sequenced unsorted. Patients with untreated early-stage non-small cell lung cancer, numbering some 72, were the donors. In regard to this clonotype: What it binds is unknown.

CDR1 and CDR2 (germline): SGHNT, YYREEE (reference sequence). Germline trimming cut 4 bases from V and 3 bases from J; bases unmatched to any gene: 7. This CDR3 comprises 15 residues. TCRdb processed the 5' RACE reads anew with MiXCR; each CDR3 protein has one entry. The data show approximately 90,000 distinct CDR3 sequences, with 7.5% to 10% seen just once and 6% to 7.5% held by the top ten. Sequencing used PBMCs, obtained at surgery. The genes are TRBV5-4 and TRBJ2-7, with TRBD2 matching over 10 bases. This receptor was obtained from a male donor with early-stage non-small cell lung cancer. CDR3 sequence reads: CASSQPGLANYEQYF. The CDR3 DNA sequence: TGTGCCAGCAGCCAACCGGGACTAGCGAACTACGAGCAGTACTTC. Based on the CDR3 plus reference TRBV5-4 and TRBJ2-7, the full variable domain is ETGVTQSPTHLIKTRGQQVTLRCSSQSGHNTVSWYQQALGQGPQFIFQYYREEENGRGNFPPRFSGLQFPNYSSELNVNALELDDSALYLCASSQPGLANYEQYFGPGTRLTVT.